These 11 T cell receptor beta chains came from one sample sequenced in a study of blood T cell repertoires in COVID-19. Profiling relied on immunoSEQ multiplex PCR, and the TCRdb table lists in-frame clones only, not all of them. The table shows about 180,000 clones, with 65% to 90% occurring only once. Sequenced sample: PBMCs or T cells enriched from blood (not recorded which). Receptor source: a man aged 50-59 years who had recovered from COVID-19.

This clone appeared a few times. Other DNA sequences of this sample code for an identical CDR3. This sequence joins TRBV11-2 and TRBJ1-1; D not certain. Between the trimmed V and J ends, which lost 2 bases and 4 bases, there was a span of 5 bases. The CDR3 is 12 residues long. CDR1 is SGHAT and CDR2 is FQNNGV in the germline V gene. The CDR3 DNA is TGTGCCAGCAGCTTAATCGGCACTGAAGCTTTCTTT. It translates to CASSLIGTEAFF.

The chain combines TRBV2 with TRBJ2-2, with D perhaps TRBD1 (6 bases). Germline assignment: CDR1 SNHLY and CDR2 FYNNEI. The CDR3 consists of 17 residues. V lost 8 bases to trimming and J lost 1 base, with 20 bases between them. The CDR3 protein is CASETQLLGGNTGELFF. Here the CDR3 DNA reads TGTGCCAGCGAAACCCAGCTACTAGGGGGGAACACCGGGGAGCTGTTTTTT.

This clone turned up a few times. This chain connects TRBV19 to TRBJ1-1; the match to TRBD1 covers 7 bases. The CDR3 totals 16 residues. Germline trimming cut 7 bases from V and 7 bases from J; bases unmatched to any gene: 18. The germline V gene has CDR1 LNHDA and CDR2 SQIVND (reference sequence). The CDR3 region is CASIPRGLGTLNEAFF. Written as DNA, the CDR3 is TGTGCCAGTATCCCGAGGGGGCTAGGGACTTTAAATGAAGCTTTCTTT.

CDR3 nucleotide sequence: TGCAGTGCCCAGGAGGGATATGGCTACACCTTC. Translating gives CSAQEGYGYTF. The V and J genes are TRBV20-1 and TRBJ1-2; D not certain. The CDR3 loop spans 11 amino acids. The V end lost 6 bases, the J end lost 5 bases, and 10 bases lay between the germline ends. Germline V gives CDR1 DFQATT, CDR2 SNEGSKA (reference sequence).

This chain uses TRBV6-2 or TRBV6-3 with TRBJ2-2, with D maybe TRBD2 (6 bases). With 4 bases removed from V and 4 bases from J, the gap between germline ends came to 10 bases. The germline gives CDR1 MNHEY, CDR2 SVGEGT. The CDR3 consists of 14 residues. DNA of the CDR3: TGTGCCAGCAGTTTTATGGGGGGCACCGGGGAGCTGTTTTTT. It yields the protein CASSFMGGTGELFF.

The chain couples TRBV30 to TRBJ1-1, with unresolved D. The germline V gene has CDR1 GTSNPN and CDR2 SVGIG (reference sequence). V gave up 0 bases and J gave up 7 bases, with 6 bases separating them. The CDR3 totals 11 residues. The CDR3 loop reads CAWSVLFEAFF. As DNA, the CDR3 is TGTGCCTGGAGTGTACTATTTGAAGCTTTCTTT.

This chain connects TRBV9 to TRBJ2-5, with D perhaps matching TRBD2 (5 bases). In germline, CDR1 is SGDLS, CDR2 YYNGEE. The CDR3 consists of 14 residues. V was pared by 4 bases and J by 2 bases, with 12 bases between. Here the CDR3 DNA reads TGTGCCAGCAGCAGGACGGGGAGACAAGAGACCCAGTACTTC. This codes for CASSRTGRQETQYF.

This chain joins TRBV5-1 and TRBJ1-1; D is unresolved. V lost 5 bases, J lost 0 bases, and 2 bases lay in between. This CDR3 comprises 11 residues. Germline V gene data show CDR1 as SGHRS and CDR2 as YFSETQ. CDR3: CASSMNTEAFF. CDR3 nucleotide sequence: TGCGCCAGCAGTATGAACACTGAAGCTTTCTTT.

This clone is a singleton in its sample. The chain employs TRBV7-6 and TRBJ1-4; D gene unclear. From germline, CDR1 is SGHVS and CDR2 FNYEAQ. V lost 3 bases and J lost 4, with 12 bases in between. This CDR3 is 15 amino acids long. The CDR3 DNA is TGTGCCAGCAGCTTTGAACCGGGTCGTAATGAAAAACTGTTTTTT. It specifies CASSFEPGRNEKLFF.

This clone has just a few counts. J is TRBJ1-2 and V is TRBV3-1 (or the pseudogene TRBV3-2), with no clear D. Germline CDR1 LGHDT, CDR2 YNNKEL (reference sequence). This CDR3 comprises 14 residues. The V gene lost 2 bases and the J gene lost 4 bases, with 11 bases spanning the gap. The CDR3, as DNA: TGTGCCAGCAGCCAATTGTCCGGGTCCTATGGCTACACCTTC. Residues: CASSQLSGSYGYTF.

The V and J genes are TRBV3-1 (or the pseudogene TRBV3-2) and TRBJ2-7; TRBD1 matches at 11 bases. CDR1 is LGHDT and CDR2 is YNNKEL in the germline V gene (reference sequence). The length of the CDR3 is 15 residues. J lost 12 bases, V lost 6 bases, and 16 bases had no gene match. The CDR3 nucleotides read TGTGCCAGCAGATTATCGGACAGGGGGCAAGCTTCGCCGTACTTC. Encoded protein: CASRLSDRGQASPYF.